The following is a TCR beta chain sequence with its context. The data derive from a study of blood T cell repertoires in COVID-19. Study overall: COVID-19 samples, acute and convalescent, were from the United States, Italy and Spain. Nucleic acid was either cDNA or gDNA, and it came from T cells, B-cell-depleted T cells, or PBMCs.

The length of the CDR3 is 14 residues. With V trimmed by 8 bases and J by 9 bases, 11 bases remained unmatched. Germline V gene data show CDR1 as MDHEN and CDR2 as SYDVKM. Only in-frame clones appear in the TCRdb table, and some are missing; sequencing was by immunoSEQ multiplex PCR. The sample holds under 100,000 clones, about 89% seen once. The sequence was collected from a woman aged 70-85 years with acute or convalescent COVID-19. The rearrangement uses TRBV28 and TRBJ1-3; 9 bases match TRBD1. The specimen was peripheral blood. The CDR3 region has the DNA TGTGCCAGCCGGGGACAGGGTAACATGGGCACCATATATTTT. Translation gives CASRGQGNMGTIYF. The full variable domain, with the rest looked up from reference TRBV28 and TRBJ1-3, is DVKVTQSSRYLVKRTGEKVFLECVQDMDHENMFWYRQDPGLGLRLIYFSYDVKMKEKGDIPEGYSVSREKKERFSLILESASTNQTSMYLCASRGQGNMGTIYFGEGSWLTVV.